The subject of this entry is one T cell receptor beta chain. This clonotype was picked up one time. Its antigen is currently not known. No much larger clone is present one base from it, and per-base qualities are unavailable. This sample was taken from a study of blood T cells in healthy people across ages (dated by TCRdb to about 2015). Background on the whole study: Template switching captured roughly one uniquely barcoded TCR beta cDNA molecule per two T cells in model experiments. Donors were grouped into four age groups: young (average approximately 16 years), middle-aged (39), aged (around 62) and long-lived (around 80). To avoid experimental bias, donors of different ages were spread randomly across the sequencing lanes. The study analyzed two additional independent replicas of 1 million unique cDNA reads from the same blood draw for two donors, one aged 18 to 30 and one aged 80 or older. The study measured age-related changes in TCR beta repertoire diversity using deep sequencing normalized with unique cDNA molecular identifiers.

Study-wide conclusions, independent of this receptor: Observed TCR beta diversity per million T cells fell roughly linearly with age, and a significant reduction was already apparent by age roughly 40. Estimates of total diversity based on one million sequenced T cells were regarded as lower bounds and as underestimates. Compared with the aged group, the long-lived group had more naive CD4+ T cells, fewer expanded clones and increased TCR diversity, a pattern suggesting age selection. Bulk unsorted PBMC profiling prevented conclusive comparison of naive and antigen-experienced compartments. Observed TCR beta diversity correlated strongly with the percentage of naive T cells measured by flow cytometry. Because donor CMV infection status was unknown, age-related changes in expanded clonotypes were potentially confounded.

CDR1 and CDR2 are drawn from the germline V gene: KGHSH, LQKENI. The CDR3 has 14 amino acids, counting the end cysteine and phenylalanine. Here the CDR3 DNA is all that survives: 42 bases in frame from base 1. V loses 3 bases of germline sequence and J loses 4 bases, and the interval between the two ends is 12 bases. Systemically healthy Caucasian individuals from Russia, around 39 in total and aged about 6 to 90 years, were included as donors. Ten milliliters of peripheral blood were drawn from each donor into EDTA-treated Vacutainer tubes. Ficoll-Paque density-gradient centrifugation was used to isolate PBMCs, with at least 6 million per sample. Trizol reagent was used to extract total RNA from PBMCs, with at least 6 micrograms per sample. For every donor, flow cytometry on a PBMC aliquot measured the percentage of naive CD45RAhigh/CD27high T cells. Receptor libraries were prepared by 5' RACE. Sequencing relied on an Illumina HiSeq 2500. The second PCR ran for roughly 7 to 12 cycles and used a J-beta primer mix along with a sample-barcoded 5' primer. A unique molecular identifier was introduced onto each TCR beta cDNA molecule by a template-switch 5' adaptor carrying 12 random nucleotides. Each sample yielded at least 3 million CDR3-containing paired-end reads. First-strand cDNA synthesis was performed from all RNA using the Mint cDNA synthesis kit, with priming by a TRBC-specific oligonucleotide. All cDNA was treated with uracil-DNA glycosylase and then went through a first 18-cycle PCR with the universal primers M1SS and BC2_uni_R. For the original study's pipeline: For normalization, 1 million high-quality reads were randomly selected from each sample, with every read carrying a distinct molecular identifier. Instead of being binned into consensus sequences, reads that shared molecular identifiers were thrown out. CDR3 identification, clonotype clustering and error correction used MiTCR with a Q25 quality threshold and the strictest error-elimination algorithm. Lower-bound total TCR beta diversity was estimated with a nonparametric unseen species model using Euler transformation. TCRdb handled the public reads itself, with Q25 trimming in fastp and clone calling in MiXCR, and kept productive beta chains. A single entry per CDR3 protein holds the most common genes and DNA from its merged rows. It is TCRdb's table, rather than the study itself, that gives the V and J calls and clone size. Counted in this sample were about 1,600,000 distinct CDR3 sequences; roughly 40% of them appeared once. The ten largest make up roughly 7.7% of the sample.

This TCR was sampled from a woman between 18 and 29 years old in good health. The sequence links TRBV18 to TRBJ1-2; the D gene cannot be resolved reliably. Sequences were obtained from blood. In nucleotides, the sequence is TGTGCCAGCTCACCCTCACACACGAGCTATGGCTACACCTTC. The resulting protein is CASSPSHTSYGYTF.